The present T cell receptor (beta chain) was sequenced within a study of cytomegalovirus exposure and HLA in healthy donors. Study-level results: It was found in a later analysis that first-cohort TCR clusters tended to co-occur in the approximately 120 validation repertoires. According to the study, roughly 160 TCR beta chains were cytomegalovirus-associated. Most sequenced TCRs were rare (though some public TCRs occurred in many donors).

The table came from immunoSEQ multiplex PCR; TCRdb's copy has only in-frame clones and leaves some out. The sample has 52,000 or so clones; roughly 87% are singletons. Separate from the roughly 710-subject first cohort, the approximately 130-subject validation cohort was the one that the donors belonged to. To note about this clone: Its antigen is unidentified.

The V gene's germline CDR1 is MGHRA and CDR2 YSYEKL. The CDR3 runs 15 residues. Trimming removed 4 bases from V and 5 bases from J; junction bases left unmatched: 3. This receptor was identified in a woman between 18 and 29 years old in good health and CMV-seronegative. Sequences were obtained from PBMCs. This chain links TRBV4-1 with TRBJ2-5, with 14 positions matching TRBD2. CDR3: CASSLGTSGSETQYF. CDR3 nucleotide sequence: TGCGCCAGCAGCCTTGGGACTAGCGGGAGTGAGACCCAGTACTTC.